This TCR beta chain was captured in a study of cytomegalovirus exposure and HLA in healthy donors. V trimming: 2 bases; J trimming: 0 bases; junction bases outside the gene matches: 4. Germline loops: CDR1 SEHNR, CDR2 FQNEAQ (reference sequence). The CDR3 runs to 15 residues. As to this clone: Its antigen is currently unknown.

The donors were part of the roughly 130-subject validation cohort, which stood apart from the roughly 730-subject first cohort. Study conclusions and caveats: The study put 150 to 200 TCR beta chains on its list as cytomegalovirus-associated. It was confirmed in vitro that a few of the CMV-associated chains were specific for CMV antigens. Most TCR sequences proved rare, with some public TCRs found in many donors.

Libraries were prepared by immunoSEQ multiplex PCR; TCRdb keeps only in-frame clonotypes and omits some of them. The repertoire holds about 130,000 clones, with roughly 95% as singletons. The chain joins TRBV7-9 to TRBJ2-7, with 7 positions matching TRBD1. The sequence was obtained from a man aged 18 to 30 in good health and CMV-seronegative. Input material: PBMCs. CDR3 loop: CASSLPTGTSYEQYF. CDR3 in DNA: TGTGCCAGCAGCTTACCGACAGGGACCTCCTACGAGCAGTACTTC.